This T cell receptor (beta chain) derives from a study of cytomegalovirus exposure and HLA in healthy donors. Findings and caveats of the study: Among the most significant clusters, several appeared linked to common viral pathogens in a later analysis.

PCR involved 60 Vbeta and 13 Jbeta primers. Assay used: immunoSEQ multiplex PCR; TCRdb lists only in-frame clones, some missing. The sample lists 150,000 to 200,000 clones; 81% were seen once. To note about this clone: What it binds is not known.

The CDR3 extends over 16 amino acids. V was clipped by 4 bases and J by 5 bases; unmatched bases: 11. The V gene's germline CDR1 is MNHEY and CDR2 SMNVEV (reference sequence). The material sequenced was PBMCs. The sequence was obtained from a man aged 18 to 30 in good health and CMV-seronegative. This chain links TRBV27 with TRBJ2-1; 7 bases fit TRBD2. The DNA for the CDR3 is TGTGCCAGCAGTTCCGAGGGGCGGGAGCCCCACAATGAGCAGTTCTTC. Translated: CASSSEGREPHNEQFF.